One and the same sample provided the 13 T cell receptor beta chains below, sequenced in a study of PD-L1 blockade in urothelial cancer. Some clones are missing from TCRdb's copy, which holds only in-frame ones; the method was immunoSEQ multiplex PCR. This sample has 90,000 or so clones, with 70% to 90% found just once. This sample's time point: pretreatment peripheral blood. The sample consisted of PBMCs, taken around atezolizumab (anti-PD-L1) treatment. Every receptor here comes from a woman aged 80 or older with urothelial cancer.

J is TRBJ1-4 and V is TRBV19; TRBD1 matches 8 bases. The ends lost 0 bases at V and 0 bases at J; junction bases unmatched: 6. The CDR3 spans 18 residues. Germline V CDR1 and CDR2: LNHDA, SQIVND (reference sequence). Here the CDR3 DNA reads TGTGCCAGTAGTATAGAGGACAGGGTCGGCGCAACTAATGAAAAACTGTTTTTT. It codes for CASSIEDRVGATNEKLFF.

This chain uses TRBV28 with TRBJ2-5; 7 bases line up with TRBD2. CDR1 is MDHEN, CDR2 SYDVKM, per germline. The CDR3 length is 14 residues. V shed 6 bases and J 5 bases; nucleotides not matched to a gene: 9. The CDR3 region has the DNA TGTGCCAGCAGCGACCCGGGGGGTTCGGAGACCCAGTACTTC. Protein sequence: CASSDPGGSETQYF.

The chain has TRBV30 and TRBJ2-1; 7 nucleotides align to TRBD2. The CDR3 has 15 residues. CDR1 is GTSNPN and CDR2 is SVGIG in the germline V gene (reference sequence). Losses at the gene ends were 8 bases for V and 6 bases for J; bases not matched to a gene: 16. CDR3 nucleotides: TGTGCCCACAAAGAACTGGCGGGAGTAGGCAATGAGCAGTTCTTC. It yields the protein CAHKELAGVGNEQFF.

The CDR3 protein is CASGLESRGGYTF. The CDR3 nucleotides are TGTGCTAGTGGTTTGGAGTCGCGGGGTGGCTACACCTTC. This rearrangement joins TRBV12-5 to TRBJ1-2; D is undetermined. The V gene lost 1 base and the J gene lost 7 bases, with 10 bases spanning the gap. The CDR3 has 13 residues. The V gene's germline CDR1 is LGHNT and CDR2 FRNRAP.

The chain links TRBV7-6 to TRBJ2-5; possibly TRBD2 for D (5 bases). Germline V CDR1 and CDR2: SGHVS, FNYEAQ. The CDR3 totals 14 residues. With 5 bases removed from V and 3 bases from J, the gap between germline ends came to 13 bases. The CDR3 loop is CASSTPWREETQYF. The CDR3 nucleotides are TGTGCCAGCAGCACGCCTTGGCGGGAAGAGACCCAGTACTTC.

The rearrangement joins TRBV6-6 to TRBJ2-7; 12 bases fit TRBD2. The J segment lost 0 bases and the V segment lost 5 bases, leaving 5 bases of the junction unmatched. Germline V gene data show CDR1 as MNHNY and CDR2 as SVGAGI (reference sequence). The CDR3 is 16 amino acids. CDR3 DNA sequence: TGTGCCAGCAGTGGCACTAGCGGGAGGAGCTCCTACGAGCAGTACTTC. It specifies CASSGTSGRSSYEQYF.

The V gene is TRBV2, the J gene TRBJ1-1; D gene uncertain. This CDR3 region has 13 residues. The germline V gene has CDR1 SNHLY and CDR2 FYNNEI. Between the trimmed V and J ends, which lost 7 bases and 3 bases, there was a span of 12 bases. The CDR3 is CASNRGLDTEAFF. The CDR3 DNA follows: TGTGCCAGCAATCGGGGATTGGACACTGAAGCTTTCTTT.

The chain has TRBV4-2 and TRBJ2-2, with 7 bases matching TRBD2. Germline CDR1 LGHNA, CDR2 YNFKEQ. V was pared by 0 bases and J by 3 bases, with 7 bases of the junction left unmatched. The CDR3 totals 17 residues. This CDR3 reads CASSQDVIAGYTGELFF. As DNA, the CDR3 is TGTGCCAGCAGCCAAGATGTGATAGCGGGTTACACCGGGGAGCTGTTTTTT.

The chain combines TRBV10-3 with TRBJ2-2; tentative D call: TRBD2 (6 bases). Trimming shortened V by 2 bases and J by 6 bases, and 10 bases separated the two germline ends. The length of the CDR3 is 14 residues. Germline assignment: CDR1 ENHRY and CDR2 SYGVKD. This CDR3 reads CAISEVTSSGELFF. The CDR3 bases are TGTGCCATCAGTGAGGTAACTAGCTCCGGGGAGCTGTTTTTT.

The chain employs TRBV27 and TRBJ2-5, with 12 bases lining up with TRBD2. Germline CDR1 reads MNHEY; CDR2 reads SMNVEV (reference sequence). The trim removed 4 bases at V and 2 bases at J, leaving 5 bases unmatched. This CDR3 region has 16 residues. The CDR3 protein is CASSSLTSGGQETQYF. In DNA, the CDR3 is TGTGCCAGCAGTTCCCTGACTAGCGGGGGTCAAGAGACCCAGTACTTC.

This chain joins TRBV2 and TRBJ2-5; 8 bases fit TRBD1. J was trimmed by 5 bases and V by 2 bases; bases with no gene match: 7. The CDR3 runs 15 residues. Germline CDR1 and CDR2: SNHLY and FYNNEI. Here the CDR3 reads CASSEQGAEGETQYF. DNA for the CDR3: TGTGCCAGCAGTGAACAGGGGGCAGAAGGGGAGACCCAGTACTTC. The entire variable domain, with the rest obtained from reference TRBV2 and TRBJ2-5, is as follows: EPEVTQTPSHQVTQMGQEVILRCVPISNHLYFYWYRQILGQKVEFLVSFYNNEISEKSEIFDDQFSVERPDGSNFTLKIRSTKLEDSAMYFCASSEQGAEGETQYFGPGTRLLVL.

The V call is TRBV6-5, the J call TRBJ2-7; D perhaps matches TRBD2 (6 bases). This CDR3 has 13 residues. From germline, CDR1 is MNHEY and CDR2 SVGAGI. V gave up 4 bases and J gave up 6 bases, with 13 bases separating them. The CDR3 here is CASSSRERLEQYF. For the CDR3, the DNA is TGTGCCAGCAGTTCACGGGAGCGACTCGAGCAGTACTTC.

J is TRBJ2-7 and V is TRBV28; 7 bases line up with TRBD2. The CDR3 covers 15 residues. The J segment lost 0 bases and the V segment lost 3 bases, leaving 5 bases of the junction unmatched. The germline V gene has CDR1 MDHEN and CDR2 SYDVKM. CDR3 coding DNA: TGTGCCAGCAGTTTGGTAGCGGGCAGCTCCTACGAGCAGTACTTC. Its protein is CASSLVAGSSYEQYF.